This TCR beta chain comes out of a study of early T cells in non-severe SARS-CoV-2 infection. One entry per CDR3 protein, called by TCRdb with MiXCR from the 5' RACE reads. The data hold 34,000 or so distinct CDR3 sequences, with about 10% observed a single time. The sample was whole blood. This receptor was identified in an adult who was a healthcare worker with PCR-confirmed SARS-CoV-2 infection or an uninfected control (not recorded which).

In DNA form, the CDR3 reads TGTGCCAGCAGCCCGGGGACTAACTATGGCTACACCTTC. Residues: CASSPGTNYGYTF. The V call is TRBV7-9, the J call TRBJ1-2; D unresolved. The germline V and J ends were trimmed by 5 bases and 0 bases, with 7 bases remaining between them. The CDR3 loop spans 13 amino acids. Looked up from germline, CDR1 is SEHNR and CDR2 is FQNEAQ (reference sequence).